Listed here are 10 T cell receptor beta chains from one sample, sequenced in a study of identical twins. Using its own MiXCR run on the 5' RACE reads, TCRdb lists one record per CDR3 protein. The sample carries hundreds of thousands of distinct CDR3 sequences, roughly 20% recorded once. The sample was also reused in another study, on T cells expressing NK-cell markers.

The sample consisted of PBMCs. The receptors shown here come from a woman aged 18 to 35 in good health.

In its sample, this clonotype was seen a few times. The chain recombines TRBV7-3 with TRBJ2-7; D call uncertain. Per the germline V gene, CDR1 is SGHTA and CDR2 is FQGTGA. The CDR3 length is 15 residues. Trimming took off 2 bases at V and 0 bases at J, with 11 bases between the two ends. The CDR3 nucleotides read TGTGCCAGCAGCTTATCTTCGGACGGCTCCTACGAGCAGTACTTC. As protein: CASSLSSDGSYEQYF.

This clonotype was detected a few times. The chain carries TRBV12-3 or TRBV12-4 and TRBJ2-3, with TRBD2 matching over 11 bases. This CDR3 region has 15 residues. J lost 4 bases, V lost 6 bases, and 6 bases had no gene match. CDR3 in amino acids: CASSYSGRAADTQYF. The CDR3 bases are TGTGCCAGCAGCTATAGCGGGAGGGCCGCAGATACGCAGTATTTT.

The chain recombines TRBV3-1 with TRBJ2-7; 9 positions agree with TRBD2. Germline assignment: CDR1 LGHDT and CDR2 YNNKEL (reference sequence). The CDR3 covers 16 residues. J lost 2 bases, V lost 2 bases, and 7 bases had no gene match. The CDR3 loop reads CASSQYGLAPTYEQYF. In nucleotides, the CDR3 is TGTGCCAGCAGCCAATATGGACTAGCGCCCACCTACGAGCAGTACTTC.

The genes are TRBV11-2 and TRBJ2-1; 8 bases are shared with TRBD2. The CDR3 totals 18 residues. Trimming at V came to 4 bases and at J to 0 bases, leaving 11 bases not matched to a gene. CDR1 and CDR2 from the germline V gene are SGHAT and FQNNGV. The CDR3 nucleotides read TGTGCCAGCAGCTCCCGGGCCGGAGCGGGAGTCTCCTACAATGAGCAGTTCTTC. The encoded protein is CASSSRAGAGVSYNEQFF.

V gene TRBV30 combines with J gene TRBJ2-3; possible D gene TRBD2, 6 bases. The V and J ends lost 0 bases and 5 bases respectively, with 15 bases between them. The CDR3 totals 15 residues. The germline V gene has CDR1 GTSNPN and CDR2 SVGIG (reference sequence). The CDR3 DNA reads TGTGCCTGGAGTGTCATGGGACTCGGGCGAGATACGCAGTATTTT. It encodes CAWSVMGLGRDTQYF.

The chain links TRBV9 to TRBJ2-1; D not certain. This CDR3 region has 12 residues. The V gene's germline CDR1 is SGDLS and CDR2 YYNGEE. V gave up 0 bases and J gave up 6 bases, with 4 bases separating them. CDR3 amino acids: CASSVDFNEQFF. In nucleotides, the CDR3 is TGTGCCAGCAGCGTAGACTTCAATGAGCAGTTCTTC.

Only a few counts were recorded for this clonotype. The V call is TRBV9, the J call TRBJ2-1; D possibly uses TRBD1 or TRBD2 (6 bases each). From germline, CDR1 is SGDLS and CDR2 YYNGEE. Trimming left V 0 bases short and J 5 bases short, with 12 bases between. The CDR3 has 15 residues. CDR3 sequence: CASSVGGAGNNEQFF. The CDR3 coding sequence is TGTGCCAGCAGCGTAGGGGGGGCGGGAAACAATGAGCAGTTCTTC.

Only a few counts were recorded for this clonotype. This chain connects TRBV6-1 to TRBJ2-7, with TRBD1 matching 9 bases. Germline assignment: CDR1 MNHNS and CDR2 SASEGT. There are 15 residues in the CDR3. The V gene end was trimmed by 7 bases and the J gene end by 2 bases; junction bases not matched to a gene: 9. CDR3 nucleotides: TGTGCCAGCAAAAACAGGGGGCTTCACCCCTACGAGCAGTACTTC. Protein product: CASKNRGLHPYEQYF.

This clonotype came up many times. V gene TRBV7-3 combines with J gene TRBJ2-3; D gene unclear. This CDR3 spans 14 amino acids. Trimming cost V 3 bases and J 6 bases, with 13 bases left between them. Per germline, CDR1 SGHTA and CDR2 FQGTGA. The CDR3 bases are TGTGCCAGCAGCTTTACGGCTAACCCCGATACGCAGTATTTT. Protein product: CASSFTANPDTQYF.

This clonotype has a handful of counts. The J gene is TRBJ2-1, the V gene TRBV10-3; D possibly corresponds to TRBD2 (5 bases). This CDR3 has 14 residues. Germline assignment: CDR1 ENHRY and CDR2 SYGVKD. V was shortened by 4 bases and J by 7 bases, with 14 bases between the two germline ends. In DNA form, the CDR3 reads TGTGCCATCAGTGCGGGGAGTCGGGGAAATGAGCAGTTCTTC. Its translation is CAISAGSRGNEQFF.